The present T cell receptor beta chain was sequenced within a study of regulatory T cells in long-lasting Graves disease. Study background: For a period under 3 months, newly diagnosed Graves' patients had taken antithyroid drugs. General study findings and limits: Newly diagnosed disease favored TRBV20-1 and TRBJ2-1 over persistent disease.

This clonotype was recorded at least ten times. Its target is not known. Sample time point: newly diagnosed GD, antithyroid drugs for less than 3 months. Extracted PBMC RNA gave rise to the TCR library. The authors drew approximately 9 milliliters of peripheral blood into EDTA tubes. Through Arm-PCR of CDR3 regions and iRepertoire HTBI primers, TCR beta libraries were built. TCRdb passed the multiplex PCR reads through MiXCR, listing each CDR3 protein once. The table shows 450,000 to 700,000 distinct CDR3 sequences, with roughly 14% occurring only once. The CDR3 is made up of 15 amino acids. Germline lookup yields CDR1 SGDLS and CDR2 YYNGEE. Deletions cut 0 bases from V and 7 bases from J, with 14 bases between. In addition, the sample was reused for a study of T cells in Graves' hyperthyroidism and ophthalmopathy.

The gene calls are TRBV9 and TRBJ2-1; D perhaps matches TRBD2 (6 bases). This clonotype was obtained from a young man with Graves disease. Sequences were derived from peripheral blood mononuclear cells (PBMCs), sampled at new diagnosis, from a patient treated with antithyroid drugs. CDR3 residues: CASSVGGGVGNEQFF. DNA for the CDR3: TGTGCCAGCAGCGTAGGCGGAGGGGTCGGGAATGAGCAGTTCTTC. The whole variable domain, filled in from reference TRBV9 and TRBJ2-1, reads DSGVTQTPKHLITATGQRVTLRCSPRSGDLSVYWYQQSLDQGLQFLIQYYNGEERAKGNILERFSAQQFPDLHSELNLSSLELGDSALYFCASSVGGGVGNEQFFGPGTRLTVL.